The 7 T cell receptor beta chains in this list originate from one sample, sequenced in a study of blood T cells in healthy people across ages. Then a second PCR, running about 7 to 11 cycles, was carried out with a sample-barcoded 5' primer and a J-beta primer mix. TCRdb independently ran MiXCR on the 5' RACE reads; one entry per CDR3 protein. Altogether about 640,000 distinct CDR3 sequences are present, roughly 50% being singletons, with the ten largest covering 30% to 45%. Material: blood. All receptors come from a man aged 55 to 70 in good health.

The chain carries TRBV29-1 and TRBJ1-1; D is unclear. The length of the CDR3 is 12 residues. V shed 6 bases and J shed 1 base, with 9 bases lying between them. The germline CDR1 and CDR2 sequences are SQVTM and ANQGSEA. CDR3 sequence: CSVPGGNTEAFF. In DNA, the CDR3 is TGCAGCGTCCCTGGCGGGAACACTGAAGCTTTCTTT. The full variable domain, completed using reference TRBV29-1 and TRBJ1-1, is SAVISQKPSRDICQRGTSLTIQCQVDSQVTMMFWYRQQPGQSLTLIATANQGSEATYESGFVIDKFPISRPNLTFSTLTVSNMSPEDSSIYLCSVPGGNTEAFFGQGTRLTVV.

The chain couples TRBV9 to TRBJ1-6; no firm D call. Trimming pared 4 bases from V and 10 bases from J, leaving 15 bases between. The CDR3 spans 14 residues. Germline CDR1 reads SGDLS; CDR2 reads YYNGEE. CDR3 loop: CASSPEGGWSPLHF. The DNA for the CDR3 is TGTGCCAGCAGCCCGGAGGGAGGTTGGTCACCCCTCCACTTT.

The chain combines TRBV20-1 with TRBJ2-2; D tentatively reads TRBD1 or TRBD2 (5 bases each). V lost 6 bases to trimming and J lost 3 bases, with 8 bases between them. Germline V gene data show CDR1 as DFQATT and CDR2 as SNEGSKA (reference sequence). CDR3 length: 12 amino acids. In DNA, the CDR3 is TGCAGTGCCAGGGACGACACCGGGGAGCTGTTTTTT. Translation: CSARDDTGELFF.

The CDR3 DNA reads as TGCAGTGCTAGCTCCCGGACAGGGAGCACAGATACGCAGTATTTT. Translation: CSASSRTGSTDTQYF. V and J are TRBV20-1 and TRBJ2-3, with 8 positions matching TRBD1. Germline loops: CDR1 DFQATT, CDR2 SNEGSKA (reference sequence). With V trimmed by 3 bases and J by 0 bases, 5 bases remained unmatched. The CDR3 loop spans 15 amino acids.

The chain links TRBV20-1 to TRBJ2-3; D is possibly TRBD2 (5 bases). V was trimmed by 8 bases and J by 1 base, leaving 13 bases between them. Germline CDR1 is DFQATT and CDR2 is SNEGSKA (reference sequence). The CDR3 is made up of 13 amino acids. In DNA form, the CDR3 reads TGCAGTCCCCTGGGGAGAGGCACAGATACGCAGTATTTT. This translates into CSPLGRGTDTQYF.

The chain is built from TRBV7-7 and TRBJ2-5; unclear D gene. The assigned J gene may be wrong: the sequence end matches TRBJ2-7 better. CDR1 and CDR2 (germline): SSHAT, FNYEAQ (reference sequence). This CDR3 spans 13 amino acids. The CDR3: CASSQSPGGEQYF. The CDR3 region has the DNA TGTGCCAGCAGCCAATCTCCAGGTGGCGAGCAGTACTTC.

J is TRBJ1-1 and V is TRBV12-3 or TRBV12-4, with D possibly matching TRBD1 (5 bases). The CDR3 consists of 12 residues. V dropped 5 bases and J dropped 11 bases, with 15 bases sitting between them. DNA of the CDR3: TGTGCCAGCAGTCCCACGGGGCGCGGGGCTTTCTTT. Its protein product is CASSPTGRGAFF.